Listed below are T cell receptor beta chains from one sample, sequenced in a study of beta chain features in type 1 diabetes. Libraries were prepared by immunoSEQ multiplex PCR; TCRdb keeps only in-frame clonotypes and omits some of them. Of around 290,000 clones in the sample, roughly 8% are singletons; the top ten hold more than 0.9%. The sequenced sample consisted of central memory CD4+ T cells from blood. The source of these receptors is a woman aged 18-30 years in good health. Both conserved end residues are part of each CDR3. D genes are given only for firm matches. The size entry is marked missing in some rows and otherwise reads once, few, many or a size class.

TRBJ2-2 few TRBV11-2 . CASSLDPGGCTGELFF TGTGCCAGCAGCTTAGATCCCGGGGGATGTACCGGGGAGCTGTTTTTT
TRBJ2-1 many TRBV7-2 . CASSPQGPHRGNEQFF TGTGCCAGCAGCCCACAAGGGCCCCATCGGGGCAATGAGCAGTTCTTC
TRBJ2-3 few TRBV4-2 . CASSQDPTSDTQYF TGTGCCAGCAGCCAAGATCCCACCTCAGATACGCAGTATTTT
TRBJ1-6 many TRBV25-1 TRBD1 CASSGTGVNSPLHF TGTGCCAGCAGCGGGACAGGGGTCAATTCACCCCTCCACTTT
TRBJ1-2 . TRBV20-1 . CSASRSDGYTF TGCAGTGCTAGTAGAAGCGACGGCTACACCTTC
TRBJ2-6 . TRBV2 . CASSIRAGANVLTF TGTGCCAGCAGTATCAGGGCTGGGGCCAACGTCCTGACTTTC
TRBJ1-5 few TRBV10-3 . CASGQGSVQPQHF TGTGCCTCTGGGCAGGGGAGCGTTCAGCCCCAGCATTTT
TRBJ2-7 . TRBV29-1 . CSVLEGKYEQYF TGCAGCGTCTTGGAGGGGAAATACGAGCAGTACTTC
TRBJ1-1 few TRBV11-1 TRBD1 CASSPRQGSEAFF TGTGCCAGCAGCCCTCGACAGGGCTCGGAAGCTTTCTTT
TRBJ2-2 few TRBV27 . CASSPPRGPGELFF TGTGCCAGCAGTCCGCCCAGGGGTCCCGGGGAGCTGTTTTTT
TRBJ2-1 . TRBV7-9 . CASSLILGEQFF TGTGCCAGCAGCTTAATCTTGGGTGAGCAGTTCTTC
TRBJ2-1 few TRBV9 . CASSVDYYNEQFF TGTGCCAGCAGCGTAGACTACTACAATGAGCAGTTCTTC
TRBJ2-1 . TRBV9 TRBD2 CASSPGGAATYNEQFF TGTGCCAGCAGCCCGGGAGGGGCGGCAACCTACAATGAGCAGTTCTTC
TRBJ2-1 . TRBV7-2 . CASSPRGPSYNEQFF TGTGCCAGCAGCCCCCGCGGGCCGTCCTACAATGAGCAGTTCTTC
TRBJ2-3 few TRBV25-1 . CASRYTVRDTQYF TGTGCCAGCAGGTACACAGTCAGGGATACGCAGTATTTT
TRBJ1-4 few TRBV9 TRBD1 CASSVGDRGYEKLFF TGTGCCAGCAGCGTAGGAGACAGGGGATATGAAAAACTGTTTTTT
TRBJ2-2 . TRBV30 . CAWRRGAGGITGELFF TGTGCCTGGCGCCGAGGGGCAGGGGGGATCACCGGGGAGCTGTTTTTT
TRBJ1-4 . TRBV2 TRBD1 CASSEQGAEEKLFF TGTGCCAGCAGTGAACAGGGGGCGGAAGAAAAACTGTTTTTT
TRBJ2-3 few TRBV15 TRBD1 CATSRNLPGTAEDTQYF TGTGCCACCAGCAGAAACCTTCCCGGGACAGCTGAAGATACGCAGTATTTT
TRBJ2-7 . TRBV5-1 . CASSFQPGGANEQYF TGCGCCAGCAGCTTCCAACCTGGGGGCGCGAACGAGCAGTACTTC
TRBJ1-5 few TRBV28 . CASSSQERSNQPQHF TGTGCCAGCAGTTCCCAGGAAAGAAGCAATCAGCCCCAGCATTTT
TRBJ1-2 . TRBV27 TRBD1 CASSPLGTGFGYTF TGTGCCAGCAGTCCCCTCGGGACAGGGTTTGGCTACACCTTC
TRBJ1-4 few TRBV6-1 . CATTTDPTNEKLFF TGTGCCACCACGACTGATCCAACTAATGAAAAACTGTTTTTT
TRBJ2-5 . TRBV29-1 . CSAFIAEETQYF TGCAGCGCCTTCATAGCGGAGGAGACCCAGTACTTC
TRBJ1-4 many TRBV19 . CASNAGPAPNEKLFF TGTGCCAGTAATGCAGGGCCTGCCCCTAATGAAAAACTGTTTTTT
TRBJ1-1 . TRBV5-4 . CASSQDDVVVEAFF TGTGCCAGCAGCCAAGATGACGTTGTGGTTGAAGCTTTCTTT
TRBJ1-2 few TRBV20-1 . CSVRGMGGYTF TGCAGTGTGCGGGGCATGGGTGGCTACACCTTC
TRBJ2-3 few TRBV5-1 . CASSRDVRTDTQYF TGCGCCAGCTCTAGGGATGTGCGCACAGATACGCAGTATTTT
TRBJ1-1 . TRBV6-6 . CASDKEGLNTEAFF TGTGCCAGCGATAAAGAAGGGCTGAACACTGAAGCTTTCTTT
TRBJ2-3 . TRBV10-3 . CAITETSTDTQYF TGTGCCATCACCGAGACTAGCACAGATACGCAGTATTTT
TRBJ1-1 few TRBV29-1 . CSVEEKAEAFF TGCAGCGTTGAAGAGAAGGCTGAAGCTTTCTTT
TRBJ1-2 . TRBV4-1 . CASSPRRGGEGYTF TGCGCCAGCAGCCCCCGAAGGGGAGGGGAGGGCTACACCTTC
TRBJ2-5 many TRBV10-3 TRBD2 CASRGWEGQETQYF TGTGCCTCCCGGGGTTGGGAGGGACAAGAGACCCAGTACTTC
TRBJ2-5 . TRBV4-3 . CASSPGTLGGGLDRQETQYF TGCGCCAGCAGCCCGGGAACCCTAGGGGGGGGGCTCGATAGGCAAGAGACCCAGTACTTC
TRBJ2-3 many TRBV15 TRBD2 CAASSTGGADTQYF TGTGCCGCCTCCTCAACCGGGGGGGCTGATACGCAGTATTTT
TRBJ2-3 . TRBV7-2 TRBD2 CASRLAGVTDTQYF TGTGCCAGCAGACTAGCGGGAGTAACAGATACGCAGTATTTT
TRBJ2-1 . TRBV19 TRBD1 CASSRTSGTGRNEQFF TGTGCCAGTAGTAGGACCTCCGGGACAGGGAGGAATGAGCAGTTCTTC
TRBJ2-5 few TRBV5-6 . CASSPVSGETQYF TGTGCCAGCAGCCCCGTTAGTGGGGAGACCCAGTACTTC
TRBJ1-1 . TRBV30 TRBD1 CARDRANTEAFF TGTGCCCGGGACAGGGCGAACACTGAAGCTTTCTTT
TRBJ1-3 few TRBV7-9 TRBD1 CASSPTTGRSGNTIYF TGTGCCAGCAGCCCGACGACAGGGAGGTCTGGAAACACCATATATTTT
TRBJ2-5 . TRBV18 . CASSPGGRETQYF TGTGCCAGCTCACCCGGGGGGCGCGAGACCCAGTACTTC
TRBJ2-4 many TRBV6-1 TRBD1 CASSAGTGRAKNIQYF TGTGCCAGCAGTGCTGGGACAGGGAGAGCCAAAAACATTCAGTACTTC
TRBJ2-7 few TRBV7-3 TRBD1 CASSLQGGYEQYF TGTGCCAGCAGTTTACAGGGGGGTTACGAGCAGTACTTC
TRBJ1-5 . TRBV2 . CASSEPEQPQHF TGTGCCAGCAGTGAGCCAGAACAGCCCCAGCATTTT
TRBJ2-1 few TRBV4-1 . CASSQDGSDGEQFF TGTGCCAGCAGCCAAGATGGGTCCGACGGTGAGCAGTTCTTC
TRBJ1-1 . TRBV29-1 . CSGAGLFNTEAFF TGCAGCGGAGCCGGCTTGTTCAACACTGAAGCTTTCTTT
TRBJ1-2 few TRBV7-8 . CASSPSSGKYGYTF TGTGCCAGCAGCCCTAGTTCGGGAAAATATGGCTACACCTTC
TRBJ2-1 few TRBV14 . CASSPRQGLSYNEQFF TGTGCCAGCAGCCCCCGACAAGGCCTCTCCTACAATGAGCAGTTCTTC
TRBJ2-5 . TRBV18 . CASSGASGLETQYF TGTGCCAGCTCTGGGGCTTCCGGGCTGGAGACCCAGTACTTC